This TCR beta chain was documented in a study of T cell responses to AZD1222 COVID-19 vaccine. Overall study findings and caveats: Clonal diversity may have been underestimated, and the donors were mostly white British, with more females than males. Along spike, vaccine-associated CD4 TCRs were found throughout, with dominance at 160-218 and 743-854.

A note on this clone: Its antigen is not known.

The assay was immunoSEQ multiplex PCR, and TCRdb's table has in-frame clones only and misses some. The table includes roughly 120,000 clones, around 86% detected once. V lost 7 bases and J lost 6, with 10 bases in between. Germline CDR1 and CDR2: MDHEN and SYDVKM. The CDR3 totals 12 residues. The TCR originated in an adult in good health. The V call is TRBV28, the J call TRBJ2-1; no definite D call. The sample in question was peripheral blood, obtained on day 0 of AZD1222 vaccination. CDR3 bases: TGTGCCAGCACTGACTCCATCAATGAGCAGTTCTTC. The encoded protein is CASTDSINEQFF. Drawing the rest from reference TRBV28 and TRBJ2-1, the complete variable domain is DVKVTQSSRYLVKRTGEKVFLECVQDMDHENMFWYRQDPGLGLRLIYFSYDVKMKEKGDIPEGYSVSREKKERFSLILESASTNQTSMYLCASTDSINEQFFGPGTRLTVL.